This T cell receptor beta chain is drawn from a study of radiation and T cells in renal cell carcinoma. This clone was detected a few times. Treatment given: 15 Gy SBRT to primary tumor, nephrectomy 4 weeks later. Germline V gene sequence: CDR1 SGHVS, CDR2 FQNEAQ. Between the trimmed V and J ends, which lost 4 bases and 0 bases, there was a span of 10 bases. This CDR3 has 14 residues. The protocol was immunoSEQ multiplex PCR, while the TCRdb copy is restricted to in-frame clones and leaves out a portion. The data contain just over 15,000 clones, 64% of them singletons. This specimen consisted of tumor tissue, obtained from a patient whose treatment included radiotherapy and nephrectomy. The V call is TRBV7-8, the J call TRBJ2-7; possible D gene TRBD1, 6 bases. This TCR came from a woman in her 70s with renal cell carcinoma. CDR3 DNA: TGTGCCAGCAGCTCTCGGACAGACTCCTACGAGCAGTACTTC. Its protein is CASSSRTDSYEQYF.